The T cell receptor (beta chain) under discussion was sequenced for a study of T-cell memory formation after mild COVID-19. The CDR3 is made up of 18 amino acids. After removal of 0 bases from V and 4 bases from J, the junction contained 7 bases not matched to a gene. Germline assignment: CDR1 SGHRS and CDR2 YFSETQ. Overall study results and limits: Day 15 to 85 contractors were CD4/CD8 balanced; later expanders leaned CD4+.

This clonotype was observed at least ten times. Its antigen remains unidentified. Sample barcodes and UMIs were carried by the TCR alpha and TCR beta cDNA libraries that 5'RACE generated with constant-segment primers. TCRdb independently ran MiXCR on the 5' RACE reads; one entry per CDR3 protein. The profile shows some 120,000 distinct CDR3 sequences, about 6% of them singletons. The source is an adult woman who had mild COVID-19 (a few samples of this study predate the infection). Cell type and time point are not known. Specimen: PBMCs or a T cell subset sorted from them (not recorded which). The rearrangement links TRBV5-1 to TRBJ2-3; 14 positions match TRBD2. Here the CDR3 reads CASSLATTSGGAPDTQYF. DNA of the CDR3: TGCGCCAGCAGCTTGGCCACGACTAGCGGGGGGGCCCCAGATACGCAGTATTTT.